The entry that follows covers one T cell receptor (beta chain) sequence. This sample was taken from a study of T cell responses to AZD1222 COVID-19 vaccine. As for the study in general: Investigators merged groups given second doses at roughly 4 or roughly 12 weeks.

The CDR3 totals 13 residues. V gave up 8 bases and J gave up 7 bases, with 14 bases separating them. In germline, CDR1 is SNHLY, CDR2 FYNNEI. Sequencing used immunoSEQ multiplex PCR; TCRdb keeps in-frame clones, though not all of them. The sample lists 95,000 to 150,000 clones; 92% were seen once. This rearrangement joins TRBV2 to TRBJ2-2; D perhaps matches TRBD2 (6 bases). The input for sequencing was peripheral blood, taken on day 0 of AZD1222 vaccination. This receptor was obtained from an adult in good health. The CDR3 DNA follows: TGTGCCAGCTCCCTGGGAGGTAACGGGGAGCTGTTTTTT. It specifies CASSLGGNGELFF.